The text below deals with one T cell receptor (beta chain). Antigen specificity is unknown. The data were taken from a study of blood T cells in healthy people across ages. General study findings and limits: Older age went with lower TCR beta diversity per million T cells, in a roughly linear way. No one knew whether donors had CMV, which possibly confounded expanded clonotype changes.

Combining a sample-barcoded 5' primer with a J-beta primer mix, a second PCR ran for 7 to 11 cycles. TCRdb independently ran MiXCR on the 5' RACE reads; one entry per CDR3 protein. The top ten hold 25% to 30% of the sample, which has fewer than 700,000 distinct CDR3 sequences, roughly 41% seen once. The germline CDR1 and CDR2 sequences are ENHRY and SYGVKD. The V segment lost 1 base and the J segment 0 bases; nucleotides outside the gene matches: 11. The CDR3 sequence is 18 residues long. The rearrangement uses TRBV10-3 and TRBJ2-5; 7 bases line up with TRBD2. Sequencing was done on a sample of blood. This receptor was taken from a man older than 75 in good health. CDR3 protein: CAISEYGASGGYQETQYF. For the CDR3, the DNA is TGTGCCATCAGTGAGTATGGTGCTAGCGGTGGGTACCAAGAGACCCAGTACTTC.